These 20 T cell receptor beta chains originate from one sample sequenced in a study of blood T cell repertoires in COVID-19. The method was immunoSEQ multiplex PCR; TCRdb's version includes in-frame clones alone and lacks a portion of them. The sample has about 70,000 clones, roughly four fifths seen once. Sequenced input: peripheral blood. These receptor sequences come from a man younger than 45 with COVID-19, enrolled during active disease.

This clone came up once. The CDR3: CASSLRAGEENTQYF. CDR3 DNA: TGTGCCAGCAGCTTAAGAGCGGGAGAAGAGAATACGCAGTATTTT. The chain links TRBV7-2 to TRBJ2-3, with TRBD2 matching over 8 bases. Germline CDR1 SGHTA, CDR2 FQGNSA. The V gene end was trimmed by 2 bases and the J gene end by 7 bases; junction bases not matched to a gene: 8. This CDR3 comprises 15 residues.

J is TRBJ1-2 and V is TRBV19, with D unresolved. V was cut by 0 bases and J by 0 bases, with 8 bases left in between. This CDR3 is built from 15 residues. Germline CDR1 LNHDA, CDR2 SQIVND (reference sequence). CDR3 in DNA: TGTGCCAGTAGTATAGACGGAGTAACTAACTATGGCTACACCTTC. Protein sequence: CASSIDGVTNYGYTF.

The DNA for the CDR3 is TGTGCCAGCAGCGGGGGACAGGGTTTGATCCGAGCTTTCTTT. Amino acid sequence: CASSGGQGLIRAFF. The chain links TRBV5-5 to TRBJ1-1; 9 nucleotides agree with TRBD1. V lost 4 bases to trimming and J lost 10 bases; unmatched junction nucleotides: 11. Germline assignment: CDR1 SGHKS and CDR2 YYEKEE (reference sequence). There are 14 residues in the CDR3. Complete variable domain (other parts from reference TRBV5-5 and TRBJ1-1): DAGVTQSPTHLIKTRGQQVTLRCSPISGHKSVSWYQQVLGQGPQFIFQYYEKEERGRGNFPDRFSARQFPNYSSELNVNALLLGDSALYLCASSGGQGLIRAFFGQGTRLTVV.

This clone was seen repeatedly, ten times or more. This rearrangement joins TRBV9 to TRBJ1-1, with D possibly being TRBD1 (5 bases). V lost 0 bases and J 1 base, leaving 13 bases between the germline ends. Germline assignment: CDR1 SGDLS and CDR2 YYNGEE. The CDR3 covers 16 residues. The DNA of the CDR3 is TGTGCCAGCAGCGTAGATGGGAGGGGCCAGAACACTGAAGCTTTCTTT. It is translated as CASSVDGRGQNTEAFF.

The gene calls are TRBV5-5 and TRBJ2-7; 10 bases fit TRBD1. The CDR3 sequence is 13 residues long. V lost 3 bases and J lost 8; bases outside the gene matches: 5. CDR1 SGHKS and CDR2 YYEKEE come from the germline V gene (reference sequence). The CDR3 protein is CASSSPGQGKQYF. CDR3 in DNA: TGTGCCAGCAGCTCCCCGGGACAGGGGAAGCAGTACTTC.

This clone was observed a few times. The chain employs TRBV19 and TRBJ2-7; 8 nucleotides line up with TRBD1. The V segment lost 4 bases and the J segment 2 bases; nucleotides outside the gene matches: 13. CDR3 length equals 17 residues. CDR1 is LNHDA and CDR2 is SQIVND in the germline V gene (reference sequence). CDR3 protein: CASSTGTFRDRPYEQYF. The CDR3 nucleotides read TGTGCCAGTAGTACCGGTACATTCCGGGACAGGCCCTACGAGCAGTACTTC.

The rearrangement uses TRBV14 and TRBJ1-2; D is perhaps TRBD1 (5 bases). Germline CDR1 reads SGHDN; CDR2 reads FVKESK. The CDR3 is 16 residues long. Between the trimmed V and J ends, which lost 1 base and 8 bases, there was a span of 20 bases. This chain's CDR3 is CASSQVRAGGSMGYTF. As DNA, the CDR3 is TGTGCCAGCAGCCAAGTAAGGGCCGGGGGGTCGATGGGCTACACCTTC.

V usage is TRBV6-1 and J usage is TRBJ2-6; 8 bases align to TRBD2. This CDR3 is 15 amino acids long. The V gene's germline CDR1 is MNHNS and CDR2 SASEGT. Unmatched junction bases numbered 0, after V lost 3 bases and J lost 2 bases. The CDR3, as DNA: TGTGCCAGCAGTGACGGGGGGGCTGGGGCCAACGTCCTGACTTTC. Residues: CASSDGGAGANVLTF.

This rearrangement joins TRBV11-1 to TRBJ2-5; 8 positions agree with TRBD2. The CDR3 runs 15 residues. With 5 bases clipped from V and 0 bases from J, the junction kept 5 bases outside the gene matches. The germline V gene encodes CDR1 SGHAT and CDR2 FQDESV (reference sequence). In DNA, the CDR3 is TGTGCCAGCAGCCCCCGGGGGGGCGACCAAGAGACCCAGTACTTC. It codes for CASSPRGGDQETQYF.

The chain couples TRBV24-1 to TRBJ1-2; 9 bases map to TRBD1. Germline assignment: CDR1 KGHDR and CDR2 SFDVKD. CDR3 length equals 16 residues. The V segment lost 4 bases and the J segment 6 bases; nucleotides outside the gene matches: 11. CDR3 protein: CATSDDRDRAGDGYTF. The CDR3, as DNA: TGTGCCACCAGTGACGACCGGGACAGGGCAGGGGATGGCTACACCTTC.

The chain uses TRBV6-6 and TRBJ2-1; 9 bases align to TRBD1. This CDR3 has 17 amino acids. Trimming cost V 5 bases and J 4 bases; bases outside gene matches: 12. The germline gives CDR1 MNHNY, CDR2 SVGAGI (reference sequence). This chain's CDR3 is CASSLSRYRGRYNEQFF. CDR3 bases: TGTGCCAGCAGTCTTTCCCGATACAGGGGGCGATACAATGAGCAGTTCTTC.

J is TRBJ1-2 and V is TRBV7-9; TRBD1 matches at 7 bases. The CDR3 is made up of 15 amino acids. With V trimmed by 5 bases and J by 5 bases, 11 bases remained unmatched. CDR1 SEHNR and CDR2 FQNEAQ come from the germline V gene (reference sequence). CDR3 loop: CASSLDRTERYGYTF. DNA for the CDR3: TGTGCCAGCAGCCTGGACAGGACCGAGCGATATGGCTACACCTTC.

This clone occurred a few times. V usage is TRBV7-9 and J usage is TRBJ2-1; 14 bases agree with TRBD2. With V trimmed by 5 bases and J by 10 bases, 7 bases remained unmatched. The germline gives CDR1 SEHNR, CDR2 FQNEAQ (reference sequence). This CDR3 is built from 15 residues. The CDR3 DNA is TGTGCCAGCAGCATGACTAGCGGGAGGGCGCCCGAGCAGTTCTTC. Residues: CASSMTSGRAPEQFF.

V is TRBV27 and J is TRBJ1-1; D not certain. The CDR3 length is 16 residues. V was trimmed by 6 bases and J by 4 bases, leaving 21 bases between them. The germline gives CDR1 MNHEY, CDR2 SMNVEV (reference sequence). CDR3 loop: CASSRYGVGWATEAFF. The CDR3 DNA reads as TGTGCCAGCAGCCGGTACGGGGTCGGGTGGGCCACTGAAGCTTTCTTT.

The chain combines TRBV11-1 with TRBJ2-7; D possibly corresponds to TRBD1 (6 bases). The CDR3 is 15 residues long. Germline V CDR1 and CDR2: SGHAT, FQDESV (reference sequence). V lost 4 bases to trimming and J lost 3 bases, with 16 bases between them. The CDR3 DNA reads as TGTGCCAGCAGCTCTTCACAGGGTTCAGTCTACGAGCAGTACTTC. Translation: CASSSSQGSVYEQYF. The full variable domain, in which reference TRBV11-1 and TRBJ2-7 provide the parts outside the CDR3, is EAEVAQSPRYKITEKSQAVAFWCDPISGHATLYWYRQILGQGPELLVQFQDESVVDDSQLPKDRFSAERLKGVDSTLKIQPAELGDSAMYLCASSSSQGSVYEQYFGPGTRLTVT.

The chain employs TRBV27 and TRBJ2-1, with TRBD2 matching over 13 bases. The CDR3 runs to 15 residues. Germline V gene lookup returns CDR1 MNHEY and CDR2 SMNVEV (reference sequence). With 7 bases clipped from V and 5 bases from J, the junction kept 5 bases outside the gene matches. CDR3 loop: CASIPLAGGHNEQFF. The DNA for the CDR3 is TGTGCCAGCATCCCACTAGCGGGAGGGCACAATGAGCAGTTCTTC.

The gene calls are TRBV7-2 and TRBJ2-3; D not certain. V lost 5 bases, J lost 2 bases, and 5 bases lay in between. This CDR3 comprises 12 residues. CDR1 is SGHTA, CDR2 FQGNSA, per germline. The CDR3 DNA follows: TGTGCCAGCAGCCGCTACACAGATACGCAGTATTTT. Protein sequence: CASSRYTDTQYF.

The rearrangement joins TRBV3-1 (or the pseudogene TRBV3-2) to TRBJ2-3, with unresolved D. Germline-derived CDR1 and CDR2 are LGHDT and YNNKEL (reference sequence). This CDR3 is 14 amino acids long. The V end was cut by 3 bases, the J end by 6 bases, with 13 bases between. The CDR3 region has the DNA TGTGCCAGCAGCCACGTAATTGAGGTGGATACGCAGTATTTT. As protein: CASSHVIEVDTQYF.

The CDR3 bases are TGTGCCAGTCGCCGGGCGGGACTGGAGGGCTACACCTTC. Residues: CASRRAGLEGYTF. The chain recombines TRBV19 with TRBJ1-2; the D gene is possibly TRBD1 (5 bases). Germline CDR1 is LNHDA and CDR2 is SQIVND (reference sequence). CDR3 length: 13 amino acids. Trimming took off 8 bases at V and 8 bases at J, with 18 bases between the two ends.

This clone is a singleton in its sample. The gene calls are TRBV2 and TRBJ1-5; the match to TRBD1 covers 10 bases. From germline, CDR1 is SNHLY and CDR2 FYNNEI. The length of the CDR3 is 15 residues. Losses at the gene ends were 5 bases for V and 4 bases for J; bases not matched to a gene: 5. CDR3 sequence (DNA): TGTGCCAGCAGTTTACAGGACAGGGGGAATCAGCCCCAGCATTTT. Protein sequence: CASSLQDRGNQPQHF.